This T cell receptor beta chain was observed in a study of blood T cell repertoires in COVID-19. Whole-study context: The United States, Italy and Spain were the sources of the acute and convalescent COVID-19 samples. The analysed material was cDNA or gDNA that came from T cells, B-cell-depleted T cells, or PBMCs.

As processed by the authors: Amplification with reference gene primers provided the estimates of nucleated cell counts. Assay: immunoSEQ multiplex PCR; the TCRdb copy retains only in-frame clones and omits some. D and trimming were read from the DNA, whereas the V and J calls and clone size are those reported in that table. The sample shows tens of thousands of clones, 88% of them seen only once. Input material: peripheral blood. The sequence was collected from a human donor in a cohort sampled during active COVID-19.

The CDR3 DNA follows: TGTGCCATCAGTAGCGCGGCCCCAGAGACCCAGTACTTC. Its protein product is CAISSAAPETQYF. V usage is TRBV10-3 and J usage is TRBJ2-5, with D hard to call. Between the trimmed V and J ends, which lost 5 bases and 4 bases, there was a span of 11 bases. CDR1 and CDR2 from the germline V gene are ENHRY and SYGVKD. The CDR3 contains 13 residues.